The source of this TCR beta chain is a study of blood T cell repertoires in COVID-19. The junction had 15 bases not matched to a gene; V was cut back by 6 bases and J by 9 bases. The CDR3 sequence is 16 residues long. CDR1 SGHDN and CDR2 FVKESK come from the germline V gene. Repertoires were generated with immunoSEQ multiplex PCR, while TCRdb's copy carries only in-frame clones and drops some. This table has about 250,000 clones, around 90% appearing once. This clone is a singleton in its sample. The sequence was obtained from a man older than 75 with acute or convalescent COVID-19. This chain joins TRBV14 and TRBJ2-1, with TRBD2 matching over 9 bases. The sequencing input was peripheral blood. The CDR3 DNA reads TGTGCCAGCAGTATACCGGGACTAGCAGGCGTGGGTGAGCAGTTCTTC. It yields the protein CASSIPGLAGVGEQFF.